Listed below are T cell receptor beta chains from one sample, sequenced in a study of T cells after yellow fever vaccination. TCRdb passed the 5' RACE reads through MiXCR, listing each CDR3 protein once. Of around 320,000 distinct CDR3 sequences listed, 3.5% to 4.5% are singletons. The material sequenced was PBMCs, taken 15 days after the yellow fever booster vaccination. The receptors here all came from a young man who received the YFV17D yellow fever vaccine. Both conserved end residues are trimmed from each CDR3. A D gene is named only where the DNA matches it firmly. Size is stated for part of the rows, as once, few or many counts, or as a class when the clone is expanded.

CDR3 protein: ASSYSTEKETQY
clone size: many
D gene: .
J gene: TRBJ2-5
V gene: TRBV6-2/TRBV6-3

CDR3 protein: ASSSPPGARDSPLH
clone size: .
D gene: .
J gene: TRBJ1-6
V gene: TRBV12-3/TRBV12-4

CDR3 protein: SVEGWTQHLNTEAF
clone size: .
D gene: .
J gene: TRBJ1-1
V gene: TRBV29-1

CDR3 protein: ASSSPRQDHPYGYT
clone size: few
D gene: .
J gene: TRBJ1-2
V gene: TRBV9

CDR3 protein: ASSFSWDRASSGANVLT
clone size: .
D gene: TRBD1
J gene: TRBJ2-6
V gene: TRBV7-6

CDR3 protein: ASSQVGGAYNYGYT
clone size: few
D gene: .
J gene: TRBJ1-2
V gene: TRBV4-3

CDR3 protein: ATRTENTGELF
clone size: many
D gene: .
J gene: TRBJ2-2
V gene: TRBV10-3

CDR3 protein: ASNPTAMNTEAF
clone size: few
D gene: .
J gene: TRBJ1-1
V gene: TRBV5-1

CDR3 protein: SVALSGRGPYEQF
clone size: few
D gene: .
J gene: TRBJ2-1
V gene: TRBV29-1

CDR3 protein: SARSSANYGYT
clone size: many
D gene: .
J gene: TRBJ1-2
V gene: TRBV20-1

CDR3 protein: ASSQPSPEVSSNVLT
clone size: few
D gene: .
J gene: TRBJ2-6
V gene: TRBV4-2

CDR3 protein: ASSFIRNNEQF
clone size: .
D gene: .
J gene: TRBJ2-1
V gene: TRBV5-5

CDR3 protein: ASRQAGLEAF
clone size: .
D gene: .
J gene: TRBJ1-1
V gene: TRBV7-9

CDR3 protein: ASSPLRDLDTQY
clone size: many
D gene: .
J gene: TRBJ2-3
V gene: TRBV18

CDR3 protein: SARPLLANSYEQY
clone size: few
D gene: .
J gene: TRBJ2-7
V gene: TRBV20-1

CDR3 protein: ASSLSRGTGLENEQF
clone size: many
D gene: TRBD1
J gene: TRBJ2-1
V gene: TRBV12-3/TRBV12-4

CDR3 protein: SAQLAATDTQY
clone size: many
D gene: TRBD2
J gene: TRBJ2-3
V gene: TRBV20-1